These 26 T cell receptor beta chains originate from one sample sequenced in a study of CD8 T cells in ankylosing spondylitis. TCRdb recomputed calls from the 5' RACE reads with MiXCR, one row per CDR3 protein. Seen here are some 250,000 distinct CDR3 sequences, more than 20% observed once, and the top ten hold 0.61%. The sample consisted of blood, either unsorted or a sorted T cell fraction (not recorded which). The receptors originated from a male donor with ankylosing spondylitis or in good health (not recorded which).

This chain's CDR3 is CSSQDRGLYGYTF. CDR3 DNA: TGCAGTTCCCAGGACAGGGGCCTATATGGCTACACCTTC. The V gene is TRBV20-1, the J gene TRBJ1-2, with TRBD1 matching over 9 bases. Germline V CDR1 and CDR2: DFQATT, SNEGSKA (reference sequence). V was clipped by 8 bases and J by 5 bases; unmatched bases: 9. The CDR3 contains 13 residues.

The CDR3 DNA follows: TGCAGCGTTCAGACCGGAGATGAAAAACTGTTTTTT. Its translation: CSVQTGDEKLFF. V gene TRBV29-1 combines with J gene TRBJ1-4; no clear D gene. Trimming shortened V by 5 bases and J by 6 bases, and 10 bases separated the two germline ends. This CDR3 has 12 residues. Per germline, CDR1 SQVTM and CDR2 ANQGSEA.

This clonotype appeared a few times. This chain uses TRBV5-6 with TRBJ2-5; a weak D match, TRBD2 (6 bases). Germline V gene lookup returns CDR1 SGHDT and CDR2 YYEEEE. The CDR3 spans 15 residues. V was trimmed by 0 bases and J by 0 bases, leaving 9 bases between them. The CDR3 region is CASSLGPGDQETQYF. Here the CDR3 DNA reads TGTGCCAGCAGCTTGGGCCCGGGAGACCAAGAGACCCAGTACTTC.

The genes are TRBV7-8 and TRBJ1-5; 8 bases map to TRBD1. Trimming cost V 0 bases and J 4 bases; bases outside gene matches: 8. Germline CDR1 and CDR2: SGHVS and FQNEAQ. CDR3 size: 17 residues. The CDR3 nucleotides read TGTGCCAGCAGCTTAGCACAGTACCGGACAGGGAATCAGCCCCAGCATTTT. It is translated as CASSLAQYRTGNQPQHF. Using reference TRBV7-8 and TRBJ1-5 for the parts outside the CDR3, the full variable domain is GAGVSQSPRYKVAKRGQDVALRCDPISGHVSLFWYQQALGQGPEFLTYFQNEAQLDKSGLPSDRFFAERPEGSVSTLKIQRTQQEDSAVYLCASSLAQYRTGNQPQHFGDGTRLSIL.

The chain combines TRBV21-1 with TRBJ2-1; the table's D call, TRBD2, was not checked against the DNA. TRBV21-1 constitutes a pseudogene. The CDR3 length is 15 residues. The CDR3 spells CASSNGAPSYNEQFF. CDR3 nucleotides: TGTGCCAGCAGCAACGGGGCCCCATCCTACAATGAGCAGTTCTTC.

This clonotype was found many times. The chain employs TRBV5-1 and TRBJ2-1; TRBD1 agrees at 7 bases. With V trimmed by 2 bases and J by 15 bases, 8 bases remained unmatched. The CDR3 is 12 amino acids. CDR1 is SGHRS, CDR2 YFSETQ, per germline. CDR3 region: CASSLGGENWFF. The DNA of the CDR3 is TGCGCCAGCAGCTTAGGGGGCGAGAATTGGTTCTTC.

There are many counts of this clonotype. The rearrangement links TRBV9 to TRBJ1-1; no reliable D call. This CDR3 has 13 amino acids. Germline V gene lookup returns CDR1 SGDLS and CDR2 YYNGEE. Trimming took 0 bases from V and 3 from J, leaving 6 bases between them. The DNA of the CDR3 is TGTGCCAGCAGCGTAGAGCAATACACTGAAGCTTTCTTT. This sequence encodes CASSVEQYTEAFF.

Ten or more counts support this clonotype. This chain links TRBV10-3 with TRBJ1-4; perhaps TRBD1 as D (6 bases). The ends were cut back, 2 bases at V and 0 bases at J, with 13 bases in the middle. Germline loops: CDR1 ENHRY, CDR2 SYGVKD. CDR3 length: 17 amino acids. The CDR3 region is CAISERTQGSTNEKLFF. CDR3 DNA: TGTGCCATCAGTGAGAGGACTCAGGGGTCAACTAATGAAAAACTGTTTTTT.

This clonotype was observed a handful of times. The chain carries TRBV12-3 or TRBV12-4 and TRBJ2-1; TRBD2 matches 7 bases. This CDR3 is built from 15 residues. With V trimmed by 1 base and J by 6 bases, 6 bases remained unmatched. In nucleotides, the CDR3 is TGTGCCAGCAGTTTAGGTCCGGGGGGTGGCAATGAGCAGTTCTTC. It specifies CASSLGPGGGNEQFF.

CDR3 in amino acids: CSARRPPQQGQGQYF. CDR3 bases: TGCAGTGCTAGACGCCCTCCGCAACAGGGGCAGGGGCAGTACTTC. The V gene is TRBV20-1, the J gene TRBJ2-7, with 7 bases identical to TRBD1. CDR1 and CDR2 (germline): DFQATT, SNEGSKA (reference sequence). V shed 2 bases, J shed 9 bases, and the junction held 16 bases outside the gene matches. CDR3 length: 15 residues.

The genes are TRBV20-1 and TRBJ2-1; D is undetermined. Germline CDR1 and CDR2: DFQATT and SNEGSKA (reference sequence). V lost 1 base, J lost 2 bases, and 12 bases lay in between. The CDR3 consists of 15 residues. This CDR3 is CSARAAVGTYNEQFF. Written as DNA, the CDR3 is TGCAGTGCTAGAGCGGCGGTAGGTACCTACAATGAGCAGTTCTTC.

Points on this clonotype: Compared with germline, one end of the junction differs, possibly owing to a read error. The chain couples TRBV20-1 to TRBJ2-1, with 9 bases that match TRBD2. This CDR3 has 13 residues. The germline V gene encodes CDR1 DFQATT and CDR2 SNEGSKA (reference sequence). The CDR3 is CSATSGGHNEQFF. The CDR3 DNA follows: TGCAGCGCTACCAGCGGGGGGCACAATGAGCAGTTCTTC.

This clonotype turned up a few times. The chain carries TRBV7-2 and TRBJ2-5; D not certain. CDR1 SGHTA and CDR2 FQGNSA come from the germline V gene. With 1 base removed from V and 1 base from J, the gap between germline ends came to 10 bases. CDR3 length: 15 amino acids. The CDR3 loop reads CASSLGPISQETQYF. The CDR3 nucleotides are TGTGCCAGCAGCTTAGGGCCCATAAGCCAAGAGACCCAGTACTTC.

This clonotype was observed at least ten times. The rearrangement links TRBV20-1 to TRBJ2-3; tentative D call: TRBD1 (5 bases). Germline-derived CDR1 and CDR2 are DFQATT and SNEGSKA (reference sequence). The V gene lost 0 bases and the J gene lost 6 bases, with 16 bases spanning the gap. This CDR3 contains 15 residues. This CDR3 is CSARDPGPEADTQYF. The CDR3, as DNA: TGCAGTGCTAGAGATCCAGGGCCCGAAGCCGATACGCAGTATTTT.

The sample holds a few counts of this clonotype. The chain recombines TRBV28 with TRBJ2-5, with D hard to call. Germline V gene lookup returns CDR1 MDHEN and CDR2 SYDVKM. Between the trimmed V and J ends, which lost 7 bases and 5 bases, there was a span of 8 bases. This CDR3 spans 11 amino acids. The DNA of the CDR3 is TGTGCCAGCACCACATTGGAGACCCAGTACTTC. Amino acid sequence: CASTTLETQYF.

This clonotype has at least ten counts. J is TRBJ2-5 and V is TRBV29-1; a weak D match, TRBD2 (6 bases). Germline V gene sequence: CDR1 SQVTM, CDR2 ANQGSEA. The V end lost 6 bases, the J end lost 1 base, and 9 bases lay between the germline ends. This CDR3 has 12 residues. The CDR3 loop reads CSVGLSQETQYF. CDR3 nucleotide sequence: TGCAGCGTAGGACTATCCCAAGAGACCCAGTACTTC.

This chain links TRBV24-1 with TRBJ2-1; D is ambiguous. Germline V CDR1 and CDR2: KGHDR, SFDVKD. Trimming removed 4 bases from V and 9 bases from J, with 15 bases in between. CDR3 length equals 14 residues. CDR3 protein: CATSETGQMGEQFF. CDR3 sequence (DNA): TGTGCCACCAGTGAGACCGGGCAGATGGGTGAGCAGTTCTTC.

This clonotype was observed many times. The CDR3 is CSARDWAGDNYGYTF. CDR3 bases: TGCAGTGCTAGAGATTGGGCAGGGGATAACTATGGCTACACCTTC. The rearrangement uses TRBV20-1 and TRBJ1-2; D might be TRBD1 (6 bases). This CDR3 has 15 residues. Trimming removed 0 bases from V and 1 base from J, with 12 bases in between. Looked up from germline, CDR1 is DFQATT and CDR2 is SNEGSKA (reference sequence).

This clonotype was seen at least ten times. V is TRBV20-1 and J is TRBJ2-7, with D tentatively TRBD2 (6 bases). V was shortened by 4 bases and J by 2 bases, with 15 bases between the two germline ends. Germline V gene data show CDR1 as DFQATT and CDR2 as SNEGSKA (reference sequence). The CDR3 length is 14 residues. The CDR3 sequence: CSAKQDYLPYEQYF. The CDR3 nucleotides are TGCAGTGCTAAACAGGACTACCTACCCTACGAGCAGTACTTC.

V and J are TRBV5-1 and TRBJ2-7; D gene unclear. Germline CDR1 reads SGHRS; CDR2 reads YFSETQ. V dropped 1 base and J dropped 3 bases, with 5 bases sitting between them. CDR3 length equals 12 residues. The CDR3: CASSLTDYEQYF. The CDR3 coding sequence is TGCGCCAGCAGCTTGACGGACTACGAGCAGTACTTC.

This clonotype was found many times. The chain carries TRBV6-1 and TRBJ2-1; TRBD2 matches 7 bases. Germline values: CDR1 MNHNS, CDR2 SASEGT. There are 16 residues in the CDR3. V shed 6 bases and J 0 bases; nucleotides not matched to a gene: 8. CDR3 region: CASRATSASSYNEQFF. Here the CDR3 DNA reads TGTGCCAGCAGAGCCACTAGCGCCAGCTCCTACAATGAGCAGTTCTTC.

This clonotype was detected only a few times. The J gene is TRBJ2-7, the V gene TRBV20-1; 9 bases line up with TRBD1. Looked up from germline, CDR1 is DFQATT and CDR2 is SNEGSKA (reference sequence). The CDR3 length is 12 residues. The CDR3: CSPRTGDDEQYF. DNA for the CDR3: TGCAGCCCCCGGACAGGGGATGACGAGCAGTACTTC.

The table lists this clonotype with many counts. The J gene is TRBJ1-6, the V gene TRBV10-3; D possibly corresponds to TRBD1 (5 bases). The germline gives CDR1 ENHRY, CDR2 SYGVKD. V lost 2 bases and J 10 bases, leaving 9 bases between the germline ends. The CDR3 has 13 residues. As DNA, the CDR3 is TGTGCCATCAGTGAGCGACAGCTATCACCCCTCCACTTT. It is translated as CAISERQLSPLHF.

This clonotype was seen only a few times. The chain uses TRBV20-1 and TRBJ2-5; 15 bases agree with TRBD2. Germline CDR1 is DFQATT and CDR2 is SNEGSKA (reference sequence). The CDR3 has 18 residues. V shed 5 bases, J shed 5 bases, and the junction held 15 bases outside the gene matches. The CDR3 sequence is CSAVNQGLAGGLYETQYF. Here the CDR3 DNA reads TGCAGTGCTGTAAACCAAGGACTAGCGGGGGGGCTATATGAGACCCAGTACTTC.

The gene calls are TRBV12-3 or TRBV12-4 and TRBJ2-1; D possibly corresponds to TRBD2 (6 bases). Trimming removed 3 bases from V and 0 bases from J, with 15 bases in between. This CDR3 contains 17 residues. CDR3 loop: CASSFRRGPSSYNEQFF. The DNA for the CDR3 is TGTGCCAGCAGTTTTCGGAGGGGACCCAGCTCCTACAATGAGCAGTTCTTC.

This chain connects TRBV27 to TRBJ1-2; 9 positions agree with TRBD1. CDR1 is MNHEY, CDR2 SMNVEV, per germline (reference sequence). The junction had 5 bases not matched to a gene; V was cut back by 5 bases and J by 7 bases. The CDR3 is made up of 13 amino acids. CDR3 amino acids: CASSGTGFRGYTF. The CDR3 nucleotides are TGTGCCAGCAGTGGGACAGGGTTCCGTGGCTACACCTTC.